This T cell receptor (beta chain) derives from a study of post-analysis software for immune sequencing data. Study findings and constraints: The study found significantly lower normalized Chao1 diversity in multiple sclerosis patients than in controls. Relative to controls, patients had several TRBV segments at higher frequency, with TRBV5-6, TRBV5-1 and TRBV20-1 among these.

TCR beta cDNA libraries had unique molecular identifiers. TCRdb re-called the PCR reads through MiXCR, storing one row per CDR3 protein. The data hold about 820,000 distinct CDR3 sequences, with about 53% observed a single time. The CDR3 totals 15 residues. Germline lookup yields CDR1 MRHNA and CDR2 SNTAGT. Details on this clonotype: What it binds is not known. Germline and junction disagree at one end, which may indicate a read error.

V usage is TRBV6-4 and J usage is TRBJ2-1, with 9 bases identical to TRBD2. Material for sequencing was blood. The clonotype was recovered from a girl between 10 and 17 years old with multiple sclerosis. CDR3 protein: CASSDSAGGQNEQVF. For the CDR3, the DNA is TGTGCCAGCAGTGACTCCGCGGGGGGGCAGAATGAGCAGGTCTTC.